Below, 18 T cell receptor beta chains from the same sample are listed, as sequenced in a study of chemoradiotherapy in HPV16-positive cancers (dated by TCRdb to the early 2020s). Libraries were prepared through the immunoSEQ multiplex PCR assay. Drawn from immuneACCESS, this table holds only the in-frame rearrangements with V and J called that TCRdb kept. Clones are partly lost; checked studies trace under half to an unresolved V gene and leave the rest unexplained. The sample table lists around 1,500 clones, roughly 86% of them with a count of one. The top ten hold under 8% of the sample. Sequenced here: tumor tissue, sampled from a patient who underwent chemoradiotherapy. The receptors originated from a human donor with HPV-associated anogenital cancer.

V gene TRBV18 combines with J gene TRBJ1-1; TRBD1 might be the D (5 bases). The CDR3 consists of 14 residues. Germline V CDR1 and CDR2: KGHSH, LQKENI. The V and J ends lost 2 bases and 4 bases respectively, with 11 bases between them. The CDR3 protein is CASSPGGLFTEAFF. The CDR3 DNA reads TGTGCCAGCTCACCAGGGGGGTTGTTCACTGAAGCTTTCTTT.

This chain uses TRBV28 with TRBJ1-2; 12 bases match TRBD1. CDR3 length: 15 amino acids. Trimming took 5 bases from V and 3 from J; bases not matched to a gene: 4. The germline CDR1 and CDR2 sequences are MDHEN and SYDVKM. In DNA form, the CDR3 reads TGTGCCAGCAGTCCAGGGACAGGGGGCCACTATGGCTACACCTTC. Protein: CASSPGTGGHYGYTF.

This clone came up once. The V and J genes are TRBV7-3 and TRBJ2-5; D not certain. V lost 0 bases and J 13 bases, leaving 12 bases between the germline ends. The CDR3 length is 12 residues. Germline V lookup: CDR1 SGHTA, CDR2 FQGTGA. CDR3 DNA sequence: TGTGCCAGCAGCTTAACACCTGCCAGGTGGTACTTC. Translated, it gives CASSLTPARWYF.

This clone was found once. The genes are TRBV6-1 and TRBJ2-1; TRBD1 matches 9 bases. The V and J ends lost 6 bases and 4 bases, in that order; junction bases with no gene match: 7. The germline CDR1 and CDR2 sequences are MNHNS and SASEGT. The CDR3 length is 15 residues. Here the CDR3 DNA reads TGTGCCAGCAGACGGGACAGGGTAAATTACAATGAGCAGTTCTTC. Protein sequence: CASRRDRVNYNEQFF.

This chain links TRBV9 with TRBJ1-1, with D possibly TRBD1 on 5 matching bases. The CDR3 length is 15 residues. Trimming left V 0 bases short and J 5 bases short, with 14 bases between. Germline CDR1 and CDR2: SGDLS and YYNGEE. The CDR3 DNA is TGTGCCAGCAGCGTAGGGGGGAACCCTCTAACTGAAGCTTTCTTT. Its translation: CASSVGGNPLTEAFF. Full variable domain (missing parts from reference TRBV9 and TRBJ1-1): DSGVTQTPKHLITATGQRVTLRCSPRSGDLSVYWYQQSLDQGLQFLIQYYNGEERAKGNILERFSAQQFPDLHSELNLSSLELGDSALYFCASSVGGNPLTEAFFGQGTRLTVV.

The gene calls are TRBV2 and TRBJ2-2; 7 positions match TRBD1. The CDR3 is 16 residues long. CDR1 and CDR2 (germline): SNHLY, FYNNEI. J was trimmed by 1 base and V by 3 bases; bases with no gene match: 5. The CDR3 loop is CASSETGLENTGELFF. Written as DNA, the CDR3 is TGTGCCAGCAGTGAGACAGGGCTAGAGAACACCGGGGAGCTGTTTTTT.

This clone was found once. The V and J genes are TRBV27 and TRBJ2-3; 7 positions agree with TRBD2. Germline V gene lookup returns CDR1 MNHEY and CDR2 SMNVEV (reference sequence). Losses at the gene ends were 4 bases for V and 2 bases for J; bases not matched to a gene: 9. The CDR3 sequence is 16 residues long. This CDR3 is CASSSGTKRFTDTQYF. CDR3 DNA: TGTGCCAGCAGTTCCGGGACTAAGAGGTTCACAGATACGCAGTATTTT.

V gene TRBV5-1 combines with J gene TRBJ2-3; 16 nucleotides agree with TRBD2. The ends lost 3 bases at V and 1 base at J; junction bases unmatched: 5. This CDR3 spans 18 amino acids. Germline CDR1 and CDR2: SGHRS and YFSETQ. DNA of the CDR3: TGCGCCAGCAGCTCGGGACTAGCGGGAGGGCTCGGCACAGATACGCAGTATTTT. It translates to CASSSGLAGGLGTDTQYF.

The chain recombines TRBV7-9 with TRBJ1-1; D possibly corresponds to TRBD1 (5 bases). Germline lookup yields CDR1 SEHNR and CDR2 FQNEAQ (reference sequence). The CDR3 consists of 15 residues. The ends were cut back, 6 bases at V and 7 bases at J, with 21 bases in the middle. The CDR3 here is CASRRRPGPRVEAFF. The CDR3 DNA sequence: TGTGCCAGCAGACGCAGACCGGGACCCAGGGTTGAAGCTTTCTTT.

The J gene is TRBJ2-5, the V gene TRBV7-8, with 8 bases matching TRBD2. This CDR3 is 15 amino acids long. The V and J ends lost 5 bases and 2 bases, in that order; junction bases with no gene match: 7. CDR1 and CDR2 from the germline V gene are SGHVS and FQNEAQ. The CDR3 sequence is CASSAGGADQETQYF. The CDR3 nucleotides are TGTGCCAGCAGCGCCGGGGGGGCTGATCAAGAGACCCAGTACTTC.

The CDR3 reads CASSKEGARPGCAF. In nucleotides, the CDR3 is TGTGCCAGCAGCAAAGAAGGTGCGCGCCCAGGGTGCGCCTTC. The chain employs TRBV21-1 and TRBJ1-2; the D call in the table, TRBD1, was not verified against the DNA. TRBV21-1 is designated a pseudogene. This CDR3 has 14 amino acids.

The chain employs TRBV11-2 and TRBJ2-1, with D perhaps matching TRBD2 (5 bases). The CDR3 sequence is 17 residues long. Germline values: CDR1 SGHAT, CDR2 FQNNGV. V lost 1 base to trimming and J lost 5 bases, with 18 bases between them. The CDR3 nucleotides read TGTGCCAGCAGCTTAGGAGTCGGCGGGTACGGGGACAATGAGCAGTTCTTC. Protein: CASSLGVGGYGDNEQFF.

The chain joins TRBV9 to TRBJ2-1; 14 bases align to TRBD2. The V and J ends lost 3 bases and 6 bases, in that order; junction bases with no gene match: 2. Germline-derived CDR1 and CDR2 are SGDLS and YYNGEE. The CDR3 sequence is 15 residues long. The CDR3 bases are TGTGCCAGCAGCGCCGGGACTAGCGGGAGCAATGAGCAGTTCTTC. Its translation is CASSAGTSGSNEQFF.

This clone was detected a few times. The V call is TRBV12-2, the J call TRBJ2-7; the table's D gene call, TRBD2, was not cross checked with the DNA. TRBV12-2 counts as a pseudogene. This CDR3 region has 20 residues. CDR3 residues: CASRLCRETPRGGSRLEQYF. CDR3 sequence (DNA): TGTGCAAGTCGCTTGTGCCGGGAGACGCCCCGGGGGGGATCGAGGCTCGAGCAGTACTTC.

The chain combines TRBV6-6 with TRBJ2-5, with D possibly being TRBD1 or TRBD2 (5 bases each). Germline CDR1 and CDR2: MNHNY and SVGAGI (reference sequence). This CDR3 region has 16 residues. The ends were cut back, 2 bases at V and 1 base at J, with 14 bases in the middle. The CDR3 protein is CASSYGGMGTQETQYF. The CDR3 DNA reads TGTGCCAGCAGTTACGGGGGAATGGGGACCCAAGAGACCCAGTACTTC.

The V gene is TRBV9, the J gene TRBJ1-1; D gene unclear. V was clipped by 3 bases and J by 1 base, with 4 bases between them. CDR1 and CDR2 from the germline V gene are SGDLS and YYNGEE. The CDR3 is 12 amino acids. CDR3 bases: TGTGCCAGCAGCGGAAGGAACACTGAAGCTTTCTTT. Protein sequence: CASSGRNTEAFF.

The chain carries TRBV9 and TRBJ2-3; maybe TRBD1 (5 bases). The CDR3 has 16 amino acids. The V end was cut by 8 bases, the J end by 0 bases, with 19 bases between. Germline CDR1 is SGDLS and CDR2 is YYNGEE. CDR3 nucleotide sequence: TGTGCCAGGATCACAGGAACCTATTCTAGCACAGATACGCAGTATTTT. Protein product: CARITGTYSSTDTQYF. The full variable domain, rest sourced from reference TRBV9 and TRBJ2-3, is DSGVTQTPKHLITATGQRVTLRCSPRSGDLSVYWYQQSLDQGLQFLIQYYNGEERAKGNILERFSAQQFPDLHSELNLSSLELGDSALYFCARITGTYSSTDTQYFGPGTRLTVL.

This sequence joins TRBV27 and TRBJ2-1; D unresolved. CDR1 and CDR2 (germline): MNHEY, SMNVEV (reference sequence). CDR3 length: 11 residues. V lost 8 bases, J lost 4 bases, and 6 bases lay in between. The chain's CDR3 is CASRSYNEQFF. Here the CDR3 DNA reads TGTGCCAGCCGGAGTTACAATGAGCAGTTCTTC.